One and the same sample provided the 15 T cell receptor beta chains below, sequenced in a study of siplizumab effects on memory and regulatory T cells. Libraries were prepared by immunoSEQ multiplex PCR; TCRdb keeps only in-frame clonotypes and omits some of them. Here the sample spans 75,000 to 100,000 clones, roughly 94% being singletons. The material sequenced was non-Treg CD4+ T cells sorted from blood. Every receptor here comes from a human donor in good health.

CDR3 loop: CASSLGLNTGELFF. The CDR3 region has the DNA TGTGCCAGCAGCTTAGGGCTGAACACCGGGGAGCTGTTTTTT. This sequence joins TRBV7-9 and TRBJ2-2, with unresolved D. Germline V gene lookup returns CDR1 SEHNR and CDR2 FQNEAQ (reference sequence). The CDR3 totals 14 residues. Trimming shortened V by 1 base and J by 1 base, and 4 bases separated the two germline ends.

The V call is TRBV6-4, the J call TRBJ2-7; D gene ambiguous. The V gene's germline CDR1 is MRHNA and CDR2 SNTAGT. The CDR3 consists of 13 residues. Trimming left V 4 bases short and J 6 bases short, with 13 bases between. The chain's CDR3 is CASSAGESGEQYF. As DNA, the CDR3 is TGTGCCAGCAGTGCGGGCGAAAGTGGCGAGCAGTACTTC.

The chain carries TRBV28 and TRBJ1-1; no reliable D call. Germline CDR1 MDHEN, CDR2 SYDVKM. The V end lost 8 bases, the J end lost 5 bases, and 12 bases lay between the germline ends. CDR3 size: 12 residues. The CDR3 loop is CASLGRVTEAFF. In DNA, the CDR3 is TGTGCCAGCCTCGGGAGGGTTACTGAAGCTTTCTTT.

The CDR3 sequence: CASSEGGRANTGELFF. CDR3 sequence (DNA): TGTGCCAGCAGCGAAGGTGGCAGGGCGAACACCGGGGAGCTGTTTTTT. The chain links TRBV7-8 to TRBJ2-2; a possible D gene is TRBD1 (5 bases). The germline V gene encodes CDR1 SGHVS and CDR2 FQNEAQ. Trimming left V 5 bases short and J 0 bases short, with 13 bases between. The CDR3 is made up of 16 amino acids. Filled out from reference TRBV7-8 and TRBJ2-2, the complete variable domain reads GAGVSQSPRYKVAKRGQDVALRCDPISGHVSLFWYQQALGQGPEFLTYFQNEAQLDKSGLPSDRFFAERPEGSVSTLKIQRTQQEDSAVYLCASSEGGRANTGELFFGEGSRLTVL.

This chain uses TRBV28 with TRBJ2-7; D is unresolved. Germline V gene lookup returns CDR1 MDHEN and CDR2 SYDVKM. This CDR3 is 11 amino acids long. V was cut by 6 bases and J by 1 base, with 4 bases left in between. The DNA for the CDR3 is TGTGCCAGCAGAGAATCCTACGAGCAGTACTTC. Translating it yields CASRESYEQYF. Drawing the rest from reference TRBV28 and TRBJ2-7, the complete variable domain is DVKVTQSSRYLVKRTGEKVFLECVQDMDHENMFWYRQDPGLGLRLIYFSYDVKMKEKGDIPEGYSVSREKKERFSLILESASTNQTSMYLCASRESYEQYFGPGTRLTVT.

The J gene is TRBJ1-5, the V gene TRBV6-5; no clear D. Germline assignment: CDR1 MNHEY and CDR2 SVGAGI. V lost 10 bases and J 5 bases, leaving 15 bases between the germline ends. CDR3 length: 13 amino acids. The DNA for the CDR3 is TGTGCCACCAAGGCGACGACCCATCAGCCCCAGCATTTT. Translating gives CATKATTHQPQHF.

The chain employs TRBV18 and TRBJ1-1; TRBD1 agrees at 7 bases. Unmatched junction bases numbered 7, after V lost 4 bases and J lost 2 bases. Germline V lookup: CDR1 KGHSH, CDR2 LQKENI. CDR3 length equals 15 residues. For the CDR3, the DNA is TGTGCCAGCTCACGACAGGGTATGGGCAACACTGAAGCTTTCTTT. Translated, it gives CASSRQGMGNTEAFF.

The chain joins TRBV2 to TRBJ2-7, with a tentative D call TRBD2 (6 bases). Germline-derived CDR1 and CDR2 are SNHLY and FYNNEI. The CDR3 is 15 amino acids. Between the trimmed V and J ends, which lost 7 bases and 0 bases, there was a span of 16 bases. The CDR3 loop reads CASTRDGTGSYEQYF. The CDR3 DNA follows: TGTGCCAGCACCCGAGACGGGACTGGCTCCTACGAGCAGTACTTC.

V and J are TRBV19 and TRBJ2-7, with 8 positions matching TRBD1. The CDR3 is made up of 16 amino acids. CDR1 is LNHDA and CDR2 is SQIVND in the germline V gene (reference sequence). The J segment lost 0 bases and the V segment lost 0 bases, leaving 4 bases of the junction unmatched. For the CDR3, the DNA is TGTGCCAGTAGTATAGATCATACAGGGGGCTCCTACGAGCAGTACTTC. Its protein is CASSIDHTGGSYEQYF.

The rearrangement joins TRBV21-1 to TRBJ2-7; the table's D call, TRBD1, has no DNA check behind it. TRBV21-1 is termed a pseudogene. This CDR3 has 17 residues. The CDR3 DNA follows: TGTGCCAGCAGCAAAGGGGGGTCGACAGGGGACCTCTACGAGCAGTACTTC. Amino acids: CASSKGGSTGDLYEQYF.

The chain links TRBV5-1 to TRBJ1-2, with D maybe TRBD1 (5 bases). This CDR3 contains 16 residues. The germline CDR1 and CDR2 sequences are SGHRS and YFSETQ. V gave up 0 bases and J gave up 4 bases, with 16 bases separating them. CDR3 loop: CASSLVTAQHSYGYTF. The CDR3 bases are TGCGCCAGCAGCTTGGTGACAGCCCAGCATTCCTATGGCTACACCTTC.

The V and J genes are TRBV18 and TRBJ2-7; D unresolved. Between the trimmed V and J ends, which lost 6 bases and 0 bases, there was a span of 18 bases. The CDR3 contains 16 residues. Germline V CDR1 and CDR2: KGHSH, LQKENI. The CDR3 spells CASSLGSGPSSYEQYF. The CDR3 bases are TGTGCCAGCTCCTTAGGGTCCGGGCCTAGCTCCTACGAGCAGTACTTC.

The J gene is TRBJ2-1, the V gene TRBV28; 9 bases align to TRBD1. CDR3 length: 16 residues. Germline trimming cut 8 bases from V and 6 bases from J; bases unmatched to any gene: 14. Germline V gene sequence: CDR1 MDHEN, CDR2 SYDVKM. This CDR3 reads CASRPSGTGKANEQFF. In DNA, the CDR3 is TGTGCCAGCCGCCCCTCCGGGACAGGGAAGGCCAATGAGCAGTTCTTC.

V is TRBV11-2 and J is TRBJ1-2, with TRBD1 as a possible D gene (6 bases). Germline assignment: CDR1 SGHAT and CDR2 FQNNGV. V lost 5 bases and J 8 bases, leaving 21 bases between the germline ends. The CDR3 covers 15 residues. The CDR3 DNA reads as TGTGCCAGCAGCCTAATAAGAGATACAGGGCAGGGCTACACCTTC. Translating gives CASSLIRDTGQGYTF.

J is TRBJ2-3 and V is TRBV28; 10 bases match TRBD2. There are 17 residues in the CDR3. Germline CDR1 reads MDHEN; CDR2 reads SYDVKM. V lost 4 bases and J lost 5; bases outside the gene matches: 12. The DNA of the CDR3 is TGTGCCAGCAGTTACCCCTTGCTAGCGGGAGTTCAAGATACGCAGTATTTT. It is translated as CASSYPLLAGVQDTQYF.